This record looks at one T cell receptor (beta chain) sequence and its context. Its cognate antigen is unknown. Treatment defined: oral pan-JAK inhibitor, 5-10 mg twice daily. Investigators isolated RNA and reverse transcribed it into cDNA to act as the sequencing template. Using immunoSEQ multiplex PCR, the repertoire was profiled, and TCRdb retains in-frame clones only, with some absent. The data show 200,000 to 250,000 clones, more than 30% seen once. The record originates from a study of CD8+ T cells in alopecia areata. Regarding the study as a whole: Scalp clonality and expanded CD8+ clones among the top 100 fell significantly with tofacitinib. Besides other cells, scalp samples also yield sequences of resident alphabeta T cells from normal skin.

This material consisted of CD4+ T cells sorted from blood, taken at approximately week 34, from a patient treated with tofacitinib. This receptor was taken from a human donor with alopecia areata.

Here the CDR3 reads CAIRLLGGLATEAFF. The CDR3 DNA sequence: TGTGCCATCAGACTCCTCGGGGGACTCGCCACTGAAGCTTTCTTT. This chain uses TRBV10-3 with TRBJ1-1; a weak D match, TRBD1 (5 bases). This CDR3 has 15 residues. Trimming removed 6 bases at V and 4 bases at J, with 18 bases between. Germline V gene lookup returns CDR1 ENHRY and CDR2 SYGVKD.